Below are 18 T cell receptor beta chains sequenced from a single sample in a study of blood T cell repertoires in COVID-19. The protocol was immunoSEQ multiplex PCR, while the TCRdb copy is restricted to in-frame clones and leaves out a portion. The table includes about 120,000 clones, over 75% detected once. Sequenced material: peripheral blood. The receptors originated from a woman of 80 years or more with active or convalescent COVID-19.

The rearrangement links TRBV5-1 to TRBJ2-1, with TRBD2 as a possible D gene (6 bases). V shed 5 bases and J shed 1 base, with 10 bases lying between them. Germline CDR1 is SGHRS and CDR2 is YFSETQ. The CDR3 is 14 amino acids. CDR3 coding DNA: TGCGCCAGCAGATCGGCGGGGTCCTACAATGAGCAGTTCTTC. Its protein product is CASRSAGSYNEQFF.

This clone has just one count. J is TRBJ1-3 and V is TRBV11-2; the D gene is possibly TRBD1 (5 bases). The CDR3 is made up of 14 amino acids. CDR1 is SGHAT, CDR2 FQNNGV, per germline. The V end lost 3 bases, the J end lost 5 bases, and 11 bases lay between the germline ends. In DNA form, the CDR3 reads TGTGCCAGCAGCTTCAGGACATCTAGAAACACCATATATTTT. Translation gives CASSFRTSRNTIYF. Combining the CDR3 with reference TRBV11-2 and TRBJ1-3 gives the whole variable domain EAGVAQSPRYKIIEKRQSVAFWCNPISGHATLYWYQQILGQGPKLLIQFQNNGVVDDSQLPKDRFSAERLKGVDSTLKIQPAKLEDSAVYLCASSFRTSRNTIYFGEGSWLTVV.

J is TRBJ2-3 and V is TRBV19; 7 bases align to TRBD1. With 6 bases clipped from V and 2 bases from J, the junction kept 5 bases outside the gene matches. Looked up from germline, CDR1 is LNHDA and CDR2 is SQIVND (reference sequence). The CDR3 extends over 14 amino acids. The CDR3 DNA is TGTGCCAGTAGGCAGACAGGGACCACAGATACGCAGTATTTT. Encoded protein: CASRQTGTTDTQYF.

The genes are TRBV5-1 and TRBJ2-2; perhaps TRBD2 as D (6 bases). The germline V and J ends were trimmed by 4 bases and 7 bases, with 14 bases remaining between them. CDR1 is SGHRS and CDR2 is YFSETQ in the germline V gene. This CDR3 has 14 residues. CDR3 sequence: CASSGGVSLGELFF. DNA of the CDR3: TGCGCCAGCAGCGGAGGGGTTTCCCTCGGGGAGCTGTTTTTT. Together with reference TRBV5-1 and TRBJ2-2, the CDR3 gives the full variable domain: KAGVTQTPRYLIKTRGQQVTLSCSPISGHRSVSWYQQTPGQGLQFLFEYFSETQRNKGNFPGRFSGRQFSNSRSEMNVSTLELGDSALYLCASSGGVSLGELFFGEGSRLTVL.

The chain carries TRBV5-1 and TRBJ1-3; 7 bases map to TRBD1. With V trimmed by 1 base and J by 0 bases, 4 bases remained unmatched. This CDR3 contains 16 residues. Germline V lookup: CDR1 SGHRS, CDR2 YFSETQ. The CDR3 DNA reads TGCGCCAGCAGCTTGCAAGGACAGGACTCTGGAAACACCATATATTTT. Protein product: CASSLQGQDSGNTIYF.

The CDR3 loop is CASSSAEVGEQFF. CDR3 DNA sequence: TGTGCCAGCAGCTCCGCGGAGGTGGGTGAGCAGTTCTTC. The J gene is TRBJ2-1, the V gene TRBV7-8, with D possibly TRBD2 on 5 matching bases. The CDR3 has 13 amino acids. The germline V gene encodes CDR1 SGHVS and CDR2 FQNEAQ. Trimming took off 4 bases at V and 9 bases at J, with 13 bases between the two ends.

This clone was detected only once. This chain uses TRBV4-1 with TRBJ1-3, with D possibly being TRBD1 (5 bases). Germline lookup yields CDR1 MGHRA and CDR2 YSYEKL. CDR3 length equals 16 residues. The V end was cut by 0 bases, the J end by 4 bases, with 13 bases between. The CDR3 loop is CASSQDPGGGGNTIYF. The CDR3 coding sequence is TGCGCCAGCAGCCAAGATCCCGGGGGGGGAGGAAACACCATATATTTT.

J is TRBJ2-1 and V is TRBV2, with unresolved D. Germline assignment: CDR1 SNHLY and CDR2 FYNNEI. Trimming took 3 bases from V and 0 from J, leaving 6 bases between them. The CDR3 runs to 14 residues. CDR3 sequence (DNA): TGTGCCAGCAGTGATATTAGCTCCTACAATGAGCAGTTCTTC. As protein: CASSDISSYNEQFF. Combining the CDR3 with reference TRBV2 and TRBJ2-1 gives the whole variable domain EPEVTQTPSHQVTQMGQEVILRCVPISNHLYFYWYRQILGQKVEFLVSFYNNEISEKSEIFDDQFSVERPDGSNFTLKIRSTKLEDSAMYFCASSDISSYNEQFFGPGTRLTVL.

The chain links TRBV24-1 to TRBJ2-5, with D possibly matching TRBD2 (6 bases). This CDR3 has 13 residues. Between the trimmed V and J ends, which lost 9 bases and 4 bases, there was a span of 14 bases. The V gene's germline CDR1 is KGHDR and CDR2 SFDVKD. The CDR3 sequence is CATGRGARETQYF. The CDR3 DNA follows: TGTGCCACCGGGCGGGGTGCGCGAGAGACCCAGTACTTC.

The chain carries TRBV27 and TRBJ1-2; 8 bases are shared with TRBD1. After removal of 6 bases from V and 0 bases from J, the junction contained 6 bases not matched to a gene. The CDR3 is made up of 15 amino acids. Germline CDR1 MNHEY, CDR2 SMNVEV (reference sequence). In DNA form, the CDR3 reads TGTGCCAGCAGCTGGACAGGGAGAGCTAACTATGGCTACACCTTC. Translated, it gives CASSWTGRANYGYTF.

The chain recombines TRBV7-9 with TRBJ1-2; 10 nucleotides line up with TRBD1. The length of the CDR3 is 17 residues. Germline CDR1 reads SEHNR; CDR2 reads FQNEAQ (reference sequence). V dropped 4 bases and J dropped 6; count of bases not matched to a gene: 14. The CDR3 nucleotides are TGTGCCAGCAGCTCCATAAGGGGGACAGGGGAGAGGAATGGCTACACCTTC. It encodes CASSSIRGTGERNGYTF.

The V call is TRBV11-2, the J call TRBJ1-2; D is undetermined. Trimming removed 4 bases from V and 3 bases from J, with 9 bases in between. Germline values: CDR1 SGHAT, CDR2 FQNNGV. This CDR3 is 13 amino acids long. CDR3 region: CASSSGGYYGYTF. The CDR3, as DNA: TGTGCCAGCAGCTCGGGAGGCTACTATGGCTACACCTTC.

This chain links TRBV15 with TRBJ1-2; 8 bases are a match to TRBD1. V lost 0 bases to trimming and J lost 3 bases; unmatched junction nucleotides: 9. CDR1 is LNHNV, CDR2 YYDKDF, per germline (reference sequence). The CDR3 loop spans 17 amino acids. CDR3 bases: TGTGCCACCAGCAGAGAAGGGACAGGCCGGGGTGACTATGGCTACACCTTC. As protein: CATSREGTGRGDYGYTF.

The chain employs TRBV4-3 and TRBJ2-3; D call uncertain. V lost 0 bases and J 2 bases, leaving 12 bases between the germline ends. Germline V gives CDR1 LGHNA, CDR2 YSLEER. CDR3 length: 16 amino acids. The CDR3 here is CASSQDPLATTDTQYF. For the CDR3, the DNA is TGCGCCAGCAGCCAAGATCCTCTGGCCACCACAGATACGCAGTATTTT.

The V call is TRBV11-1, the J call TRBJ1-6; no firm D call. This CDR3 is 15 amino acids long. Trimming removed 5 bases at V and 8 bases at J, with 16 bases between. Germline values: CDR1 SGHAT, CDR2 FQDESV (reference sequence). CDR3 sequence (DNA): TGTGCCAGCAGCCTGAGGGATACGTTGGATTCACCCCTCCACTTT. As protein: CASSLRDTLDSPLHF.

J is TRBJ2-3 and V is TRBV4-1; 10 nucleotides align to TRBD1. The CDR3 is 14 amino acids. Germline V lookup: CDR1 MGHRA, CDR2 YSYEKL. J gave up 6 bases and V 4 bases, and 4 bases lay outside the gene matches. Here the CDR3 DNA reads TGCGCCAGCAGCCGGACAGGGGGAGGTGATACGCAGTATTTT. It specifies CASSRTGGGDTQYF.

The rearrangement uses TRBV5-1 and TRBJ2-2; the match to TRBD2 covers 7 bases. The ends lost 2 bases at V and 1 base at J; junction bases unmatched: 5. Germline CDR1 reads SGHRS; CDR2 reads YFSETQ. This CDR3 is 16 amino acids long. CDR3 DNA sequence: TGCGCCAGCAGCTTCACAACGGGAGGGAACACCGGGGAGCTGTTTTTT. Protein sequence: CASSFTTGGNTGELFF.

This clone has only a few counts. The chain employs TRBV5-1 and TRBJ2-4, with 8 nucleotides matching TRBD1. CDR3 size: 13 residues. Per germline, CDR1 SGHRS and CDR2 YFSETQ. The trim removed 3 bases at V and 5 bases at J, leaving 1 base unmatched. As DNA, the CDR3 is TGCGCCAGCAGCTCGACAGGGGAAAACATTCAGTACTTC. It specifies CASSSTGENIQYF.